This TCR beta chain was recorded in a study of T-cell reconstitution after alpha-beta-depleted transplantation in children. The authors prepared the TCRbeta library with unique molecular identifiers. TCRdb analysed the PCR reads with MiXCR anew, one entry per CDR3 protein. The table records 500,000 to 750,000 distinct CDR3 sequences, approximately 12% of them present only once. General observations from the study: After one year, T-cell counts and TCRbeta diversity mostly came from new T cells. Surviving recipient T cells and thymic progenitors produced the high day-60 TCRbeta diversity seen in some patients.

The CDR3 is 13 amino acids. Trimming pared 0 bases from V and 3 bases from J, leaving 6 bases between. Germline loops: CDR1 LGHNA, CDR2 YSLEER. Concerning this clonotype itself: As yet, its antigen is unknown.

The material was PBMCs, mostly from graft donor cells, obtained 360 days after TCRalphabeta/CD19-depleted stem cell transplant. The chain links TRBV4-3 to TRBJ2-7; D may match TRBD1 or TRBD2 (5 bases each). The sequence was collected from a male patient younger than 18 who had a stem cell transplant for acute myeloid leukemia, so the T cells may come from the graft donor. CDR3 bases: TGCGCCAGCAGCCAAGATGGGGGCTACGAGCAGTACTTC. Encoded protein: CASSQDGGYEQYF.